Listed below are T cell receptor beta chains from one sample, sequenced in a study of vaccination effects on CD4 cells after COVID-19. Sequencing used immunoSEQ multiplex PCR; TCRdb keeps in-frame clones, though not all of them. The sample has just under 75,000 clones; less than 75% are singletons. Antigen specificity for these receptors is unknown. The sequencing here drew on CD4+ T cells from PBMCs cultured without peptide, taken after COVID-19 vaccination. The receptors derive from a human donor who received a COVID-19 vaccine. CDR3s include the opening cysteine and the closing phenylalanine or tryptophan. A D gene is named only where the DNA matches it firmly.

TRBV5-6 TRBD2 CAISSGGHTDTQYF
TRBV24-1 TRBD1 CATSDVDGQATDTQYF
TRBV5-1 TRBD2 CASSSTSGSHNEQFF
TRBV4-3 TRBD1 CASSQGQGSTDTQYF
TRBV2 TRBD1 CASSGQGFQETQYF
TRBV2 TRBD1 CASSEALPGQGQF
TRBV2 NA CASSPQNEQFF
TRBV19 NA CASNRINYGYTF
TRBV29-1 NA CSVSHPGGDTEAFF
TRBV5-4 TRBD2 CASSWLRGGNTGELFF
TRBV7-2 TRBD2 CASSLASSGGLSSYNEQFF